In this sample, the clone carrying this T cell receptor beta chain turned up a few times. Its antigen is unidentified. In the authors' workflow: A papillary thyroid cancer distant-metastasis classifier was built from CDR3 differences across clinicopathological groups. TCRdb reanalyzed the PCR reads with MiXCR. TCRdb, rather than the study authors, made the V and J calls. The table shows some 5,000 clones, with 25% to 35% occurring only once. This entry is derived from a study of metastatic and nonmetastatic thyroid tumors. At the level of the study: Malignant thyroid and benign thyroid patients provided blood and tumor or nodule tissue whose repertoires were compared. Points from the study as a whole: The reported finding was significantly higher TCR beta diversity in malignant thyroid tumors relative to benign nodules, in blood and tumor.

Until they underwent thyroid surgery, no patient had received any treatment. Germline V CDR1 and CDR2: ENHRY, SYGVKD. J gave up 3 bases and V 5 bases, and 10 bases lay outside the gene matches. The CDR3 has 17 residues. The TCR originated in a female donor with papillary thyroid cancer or a benign thyroid nodule (not recorded which). Some clones in this sample may be carry-over from other donors' samples. The sequenced sample consisted of adjacent normal tissue. The chain carries TRBV10-3 and TRBJ1-4; 9 positions match TRBD1. The CDR3 bases are TGTGCCATCAGTCCGGGACAGGGTCGTGGGGCTAATGAAAAACTGTTTTTT. This sequence encodes CAISPGQGRGANEKLFF.